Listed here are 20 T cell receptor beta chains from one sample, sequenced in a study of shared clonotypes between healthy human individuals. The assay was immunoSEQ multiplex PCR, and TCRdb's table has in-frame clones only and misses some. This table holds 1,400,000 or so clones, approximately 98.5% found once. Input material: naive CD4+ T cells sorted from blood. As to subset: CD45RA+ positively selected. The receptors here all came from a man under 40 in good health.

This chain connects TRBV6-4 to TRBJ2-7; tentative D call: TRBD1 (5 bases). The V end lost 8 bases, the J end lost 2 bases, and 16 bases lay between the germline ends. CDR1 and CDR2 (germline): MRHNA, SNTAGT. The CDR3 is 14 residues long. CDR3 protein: CASGLQVLTYEQYF. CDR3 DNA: TGTGCCAGCGGATTACAGGTACTTACCTACGAGCAGTACTTC.

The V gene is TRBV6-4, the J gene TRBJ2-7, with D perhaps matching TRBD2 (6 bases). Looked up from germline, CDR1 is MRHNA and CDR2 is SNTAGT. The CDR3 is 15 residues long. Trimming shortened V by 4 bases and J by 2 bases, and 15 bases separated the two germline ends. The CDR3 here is CASSVAAQETYEQYF. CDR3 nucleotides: TGTGCCAGCAGTGTAGCGGCCCAAGAAACCTACGAGCAGTACTTC.

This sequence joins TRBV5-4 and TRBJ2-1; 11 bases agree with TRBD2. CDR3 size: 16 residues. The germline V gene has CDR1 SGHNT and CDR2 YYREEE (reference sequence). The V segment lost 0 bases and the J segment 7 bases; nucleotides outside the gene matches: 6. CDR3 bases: TGTGCCAGCAGCTTGGAGTTAGCGGGAGGGCAAAATGAGCAGTTCTTC. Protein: CASSLELAGGQNEQFF. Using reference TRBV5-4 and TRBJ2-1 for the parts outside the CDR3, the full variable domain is ETGVTQSPTHLIKTRGQQVTLRCSSQSGHNTVSWYQQALGQGPQFIFQYYREEENGRGNFPPRFSGLQFPNYSSELNVNALELDDSALYLCASSLELAGGQNEQFFGPGTRLTVL.

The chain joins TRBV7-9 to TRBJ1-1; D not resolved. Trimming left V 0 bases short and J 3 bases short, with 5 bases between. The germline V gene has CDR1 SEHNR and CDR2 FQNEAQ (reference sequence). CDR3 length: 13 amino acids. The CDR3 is CASSLAVHTEAFF. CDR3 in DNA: TGTGCCAGCAGCTTAGCGGTTCACACTGAAGCTTTCTTT.

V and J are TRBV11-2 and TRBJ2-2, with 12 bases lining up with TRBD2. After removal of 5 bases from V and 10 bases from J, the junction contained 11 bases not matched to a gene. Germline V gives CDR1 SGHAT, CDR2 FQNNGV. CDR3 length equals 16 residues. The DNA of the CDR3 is TGTGCCAGCAGCCACCCCCAGACTAGCGGGAGTAAGGAGCTGTTTTTT. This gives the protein CASSHPQTSGSKELFF.

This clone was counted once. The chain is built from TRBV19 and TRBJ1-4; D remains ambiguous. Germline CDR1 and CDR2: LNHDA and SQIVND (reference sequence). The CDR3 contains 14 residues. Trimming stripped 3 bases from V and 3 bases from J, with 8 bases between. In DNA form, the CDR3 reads TGTGCCAGTAGTATGGTGGCAGCTAATGAAAAACTGTTTTTT. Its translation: CASSMVAANEKLFF.

The DNA of the CDR3 is TGTGCCAGCAGCTTAGGATGGGACAGGAGCACCGGGGAGCTGTTTTTT. Residues: CASSLGWDRSTGELFF. The V gene is TRBV7-9, the J gene TRBJ2-2; 8 bases are shared with TRBD1. V trimming: 1 base; J trimming: 4 bases; junction bases outside the gene matches: 5. This CDR3 contains 16 residues. CDR1 is SEHNR, CDR2 FQNEAQ, per germline (reference sequence).

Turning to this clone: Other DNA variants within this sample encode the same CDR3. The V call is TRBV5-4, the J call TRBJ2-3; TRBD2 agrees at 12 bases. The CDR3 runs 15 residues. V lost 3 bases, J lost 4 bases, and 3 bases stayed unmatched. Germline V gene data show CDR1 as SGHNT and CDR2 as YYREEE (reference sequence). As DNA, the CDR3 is TGTGCCAGCAGCTCGACTAGCGGGAGCGCAGATACGCAGTATTTT. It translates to CASSSTSGSADTQYF.

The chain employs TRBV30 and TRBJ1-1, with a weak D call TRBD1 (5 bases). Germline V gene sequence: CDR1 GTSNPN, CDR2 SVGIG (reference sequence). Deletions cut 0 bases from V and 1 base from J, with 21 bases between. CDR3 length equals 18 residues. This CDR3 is CAWSVPFRLKGANTEAFF. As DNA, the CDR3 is TGTGCCTGGAGTGTACCCTTTCGCTTGAAAGGGGCGAACACTGAAGCTTTCTTT.

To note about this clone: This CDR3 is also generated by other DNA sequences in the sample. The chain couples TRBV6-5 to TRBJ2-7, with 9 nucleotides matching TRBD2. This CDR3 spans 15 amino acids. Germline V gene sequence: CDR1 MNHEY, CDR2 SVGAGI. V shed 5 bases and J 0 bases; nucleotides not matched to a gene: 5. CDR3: CASSRYSGSSYEQYF. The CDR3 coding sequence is TGTGCCAGCAGTCGCTATAGCGGGAGCTCCTACGAGCAGTACTTC.

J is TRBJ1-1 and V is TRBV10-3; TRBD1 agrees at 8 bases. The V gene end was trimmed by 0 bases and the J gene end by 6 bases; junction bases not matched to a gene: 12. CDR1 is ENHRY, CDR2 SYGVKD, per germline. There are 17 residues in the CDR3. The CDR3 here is CAISESILNRGKAEAFF. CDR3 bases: TGTGCCATCAGTGAGTCGATCCTTAACAGGGGGAAGGCTGAAGCTTTCTTT.

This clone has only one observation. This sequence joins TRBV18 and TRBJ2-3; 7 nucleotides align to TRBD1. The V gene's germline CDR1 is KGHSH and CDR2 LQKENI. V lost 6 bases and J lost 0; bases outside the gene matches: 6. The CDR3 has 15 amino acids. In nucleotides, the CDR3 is TGTGCCAGCTCCCCCAGGGGGATAAGCACAGATACGCAGTATTTT. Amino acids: CASSPRGISTDTQYF.

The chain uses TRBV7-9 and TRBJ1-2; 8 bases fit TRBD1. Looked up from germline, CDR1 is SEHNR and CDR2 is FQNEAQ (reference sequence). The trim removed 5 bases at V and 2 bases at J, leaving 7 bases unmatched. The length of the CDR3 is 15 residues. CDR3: CASSPPRTGNYGYTF. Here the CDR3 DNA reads TGTGCCAGCAGCCCCCCGAGGACAGGGAACTATGGCTACACCTTC.

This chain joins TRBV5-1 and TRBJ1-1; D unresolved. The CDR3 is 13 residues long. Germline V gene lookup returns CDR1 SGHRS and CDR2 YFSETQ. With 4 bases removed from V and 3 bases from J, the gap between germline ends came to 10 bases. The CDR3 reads CASSADGYTEAFF. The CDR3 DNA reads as TGCGCCAGCAGCGCGGACGGATACACTGAAGCTTTCTTT.

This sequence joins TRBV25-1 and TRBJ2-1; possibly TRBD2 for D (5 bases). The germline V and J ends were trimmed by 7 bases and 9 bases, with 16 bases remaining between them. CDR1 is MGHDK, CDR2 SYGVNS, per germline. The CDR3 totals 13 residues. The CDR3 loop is CASKAPNGVEQFF. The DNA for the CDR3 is TGTGCCAGCAAAGCCCCTAACGGGGTTGAGCAGTTCTTC.

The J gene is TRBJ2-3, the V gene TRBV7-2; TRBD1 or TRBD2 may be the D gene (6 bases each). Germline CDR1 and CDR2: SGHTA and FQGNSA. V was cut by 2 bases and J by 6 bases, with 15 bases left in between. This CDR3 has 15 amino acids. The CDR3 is CASSLIGGTRDTQYF. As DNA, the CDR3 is TGTGCCAGCAGCTTAATAGGCGGGACAAGGGATACGCAGTATTTT.

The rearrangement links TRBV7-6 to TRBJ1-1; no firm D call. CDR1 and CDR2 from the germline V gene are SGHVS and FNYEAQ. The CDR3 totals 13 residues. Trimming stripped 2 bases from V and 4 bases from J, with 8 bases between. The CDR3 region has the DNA TGTGCCAGCAGCTTATACGAGAGCACTGAAGCTTTCTTT. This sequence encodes CASSLYESTEAFF.

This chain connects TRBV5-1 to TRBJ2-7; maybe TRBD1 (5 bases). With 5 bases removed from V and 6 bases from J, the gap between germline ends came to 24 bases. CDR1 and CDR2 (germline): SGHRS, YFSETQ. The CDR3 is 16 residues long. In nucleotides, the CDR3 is TGCGCCAGCAGTCCCTACTATCCGGACACCCCGGGCGAGCAGTACTTC. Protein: CASSPYYPDTPGEQYF. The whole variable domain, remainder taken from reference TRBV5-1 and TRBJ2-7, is KAGVTQTPRYLIKTRGQQVTLSCSPISGHRSVSWYQQTPGQGLQFLFEYFSETQRNKGNFPGRFSGRQFSNSRSEMNVSTLELGDSALYLCASSPYYPDTPGEQYFGPGTRLTVT.

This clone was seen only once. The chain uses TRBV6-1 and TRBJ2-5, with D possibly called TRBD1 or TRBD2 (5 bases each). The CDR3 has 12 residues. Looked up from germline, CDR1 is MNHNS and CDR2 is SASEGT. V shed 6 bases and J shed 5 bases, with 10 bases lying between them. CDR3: CASRGEWETQYF. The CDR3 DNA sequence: TGTGCCAGCAGGGGGGAGTGGGAGACCCAGTACTTC.

The CDR3 sequence: CASSLETANYGYTF. CDR3 nucleotides: TGCGCCAGCAGCCTTGAGACAGCCAACTATGGCTACACCTTC. V and J are TRBV4-3 and TRBJ1-2; possible D gene TRBD1, 5 bases. This CDR3 is built from 14 residues. Germline V gives CDR1 LGHNA, CDR2 YSLEER. The ends were cut back, 4 bases at V and 2 bases at J, with 11 bases in the middle.